The 6 T cell receptor beta chains presented below share a single source sample, sequenced in a study of cytomegalovirus exposure and HLA in healthy donors. Amplification used 60 Vbeta primers and 13 Jbeta primers. Profiled with immunoSEQ multiplex PCR; TCRdb holds only in-frame clones, not every one. The table lists about 130,000 clones, around 78% of them singletons, with 3.6% in the top ten. The sequencing sample was made of PBMCs. The receptors were sampled from a man aged 35-49 years in good health and CMV-seronegative.

This clone was recorded only once. The chain has TRBV18 and TRBJ1-4, with TRBD1 matching over 10 bases. Germline CDR1 KGHSH, CDR2 LQKENI. CDR3 length: 14 amino acids. V lost 3 bases and J lost 5; bases outside the gene matches: 0. DNA for the CDR3: TGTGCCAGCTCACCGGGACAGGGGAATGAAAAACTGTTTTTT. Translating gives CASSPGQGNEKLFF.

The rearrangement uses TRBV27 and TRBJ1-2; TRBD1 is a possible D gene (6 bases). The CDR3 runs to 14 residues. The germline V gene has CDR1 MNHEY and CDR2 SMNVEV (reference sequence). The V gene lost 2 bases and the J gene lost 2 bases, with 9 bases spanning the gap. The CDR3, as DNA: TGTGCCAGCAGTTTAGCCGGACAGAACTATGGCTACACCTTC. It is translated as CASSLAGQNYGYTF.

The chain joins TRBV4-1 to TRBJ1-1, with D maybe TRBD1 (5 bases). Germline CDR1 MGHRA, CDR2 YSYEKL. Deletions cut 0 bases from V and 11 bases from J, with 16 bases between. The CDR3 has 14 residues. This CDR3 reads CASSQEAGFRSAFF. CDR3 nucleotide sequence: TGCGCCAGCAGCCAAGAAGCAGGGTTTAGATCGGCTTTCTTT.

The chain links TRBV6-5 to TRBJ1-4; D remains unclear. Germline-derived CDR1 and CDR2 are MNHEY and SVGAGI. The CDR3 runs to 12 residues. Trimming stripped 5 bases from V and 7 bases from J, with 8 bases between. CDR3 in amino acids: CASSHEGEKLFF. The CDR3 coding sequence is TGTGCCAGCAGTCATGAGGGTGAAAAACTGTTTTTT.

A few counts support this clone. This rearrangement joins TRBV7-9 to TRBJ1-2; D remains ambiguous. Trimming took 1 base from V and 6 from J, leaving 6 bases between them. Germline lookup yields CDR1 SEHNR and CDR2 FQNEAQ (reference sequence). CDR3 size: 12 residues. DNA for the CDR3: TGTGCCAGCAGCTTAGGTCCGGATGGCTACACCTTC. Translated, it gives CASSLGPDGYTF.

J is TRBJ2-5 and V is TRBV25-1; D may be TRBD2 (6 bases). Germline CDR1 and CDR2: MGHDK and SYGVNS. The CDR3 spans 12 residues. V was clipped by 4 bases and J by 7 bases, with 10 bases between them. CDR3 in DNA: TGTGCCAGCAGTGGGCGGGACGGGACCCAGTACTTC. It translates to CASSGRDGTQYF.